This T cell receptor beta chain was retrieved from a study of blood T cell repertoires in COVID-19. As for the study in general: Samples representing acute and convalescent COVID-19 were sourced from the United States, Italy and Spain. The analysed material was cDNA or gDNA that came from T cells, B-cell-depleted T cells, or PBMCs.

This CDR3 has 17 residues. The V end was cut by 0 bases, the J end by 3 bases, with 16 bases between. CDR1 is ENHRY, CDR2 SYGVKD, per germline. The method was immunoSEQ multiplex PCR; TCRdb's version includes in-frame clones alone and lacks a portion of them. The sample carries approximately 150,000 clones, approximately 88% recorded once. The chain uses TRBV10-3 and TRBJ2-3; perhaps TRBD2 as D (6 bases). This TCR was sampled from a woman in her forties or fifties with acute or convalescent COVID-19. Sequenced sample: peripheral blood. CDR3 amino acids: CAISESGGRGRTDTQYF. DNA of the CDR3: TGTGCCATCAGTGAGTCGGGAGGTAGAGGAAGGACAGATACGCAGTATTTT.